The clone carrying this T cell receptor beta chain was observed a single time. Its antigen is undetermined. This sample is drawn from a study of cytomegalovirus exposure and HLA in healthy donors. General study points: Clonal expansion was found to be greater in HLA-associated TCR beta chains than in equally common others in a later analysis.

The PCR used 60 Vbeta and 13 Jbeta primers. Only in-frame clones appear in the TCRdb table, and some are missing; sequencing was by immunoSEQ multiplex PCR. Of about 100,000 clones in the sample, 73% were seen once. Sequencing used PBMCs. The sequence was obtained from a man between 35 and 55 years old in good health and CMV-seronegative.

DNA of the CDR3: TGTGCCAGCAATCTCCCAGGGGGAGGTCAGCCCCAGCATTTT. As protein: CASNLPGGGQPQHF. The chain combines TRBV11-3 with TRBJ1-5, with 7 bases that match TRBD1. V lost 7 bases, J lost 6 bases, and 9 bases stayed unmatched. This CDR3 comprises 14 residues. Germline V gene lookup returns CDR1 SGHNT and CDR2 YENEEA.